The 15 T cell receptor beta chains presented below share a single source sample, sequenced in a study of cytomegalovirus exposure and HLA in healthy donors. Researchers ran the PCR with 60 Vbeta and 13 Jbeta primers. Data came from immunoSEQ multiplex PCR; TCRdb stores just in-frame clones and leaves some out. The sample has some 200,000 clones; approximately 70% are singletons. Sequencing input: PBMCs. The receptors stem from a woman aged 25 to 39 in good health and CMV-seronegative.

This chain links TRBV30 with TRBJ1-2, with D perhaps TRBD1 (6 bases). The length of the CDR3 is 13 residues. CDR1 is GTSNPN, CDR2 SVGIG, per germline (reference sequence). Trimming left V 5 bases short and J 3 bases short, with 13 bases between. The CDR3 DNA reads as TGTGCCTGGTCCCCGGGGGGCCACTATGGCTACACCTTC. It specifies CAWSPGGHYGYTF. Full variable domain (outside the CDR3, taken from reference TRBV30 and TRBJ1-2): SQTIHQWPATLVQPVGSPLSLECTVEGTSNPNLYWYRQAAGRGLQLLFYSVGIGQISSEVPQNLSASRPQDRQFILSSKKLLLSDSGFYLCAWSPGGHYGYTFGSGTRLTVV.

The J gene is TRBJ1-2, the V gene TRBV19; 9 nucleotides match TRBD1. The CDR3 runs 14 residues. With V trimmed by 7 bases and J by 7 bases, 10 bases remained unmatched. Germline V gene lookup returns CDR1 LNHDA and CDR2 SQIVND (reference sequence). Here the CDR3 DNA reads TGTGCCAGTACCCCAACAGGGACAGGGTTTGGCTACACCTTC. Translating it yields CASTPTGTGFGYTF.

This rearrangement joins TRBV4-1 to TRBJ2-3; TRBD2 matches 12 bases. Trimming cost V 4 bases and J 6 bases; bases outside gene matches: 17. This CDR3 is built from 19 residues. The germline V gene has CDR1 MGHRA and CDR2 YSYEKL. In DNA, the CDR3 is TGCGCCAGCAGCCGACTTGGGGGACTAGCGGGTTCCCAGGCGGATACGCAGTATTTT. Amino acids: CASSRLGGLAGSQADTQYF.

Remarks on this clone: The junction does not match germline at one end; this may be a read error. The CDR3 sequence: CSSSSYREQNYGYTF. CDR3 coding DNA: TGTTCCAGCAGCTCGTACAGGGAACAAAACTATGGCTACACCTTC. The J gene is TRBJ1-2, the V gene TRBV7-9; D perhaps matches TRBD1 (6 bases). The CDR3 spans 15 residues. Germline CDR1 reads SEHNR; CDR2 reads FQNEAQ (reference sequence). Together with reference TRBV7-9 and TRBJ1-2, the CDR3 gives the full variable domain: DTGVSQNPRHKITKRGQNVTFRCDPISEHNRLYWYRQTLGQGPEFLTYFQNEAQLEKSRLLSDRFSAERPKGSFSTLEIQRTEQGDSAMYLCSSSSYREQNYGYTFGSGTRLTVV.

The chain recombines TRBV14 with TRBJ1-1; tentatively, D is TRBD1 (5 bases). Germline assignment: CDR1 SGHDN and CDR2 FVKESK. The V and J ends lost 3 bases and 0 bases respectively, with 11 bases between them. The CDR3 has 15 residues. The CDR3 nucleotides read TGTGCCAGCAGCCATCGACCACAGGTGAACACTGAAGCTTTCTTT. Its translation is CASSHRPQVNTEAFF.

CDR3 loop: CASSETRDRTDTQYF. CDR3 nucleotides: TGTGCCAGCAGTGAAACACGGGACAGAACAGATACGCAGTATTTT. The chain has TRBV25-1 and TRBJ2-3, with 7 nucleotides matching TRBD1. V gave up 2 bases and J gave up 3 bases; unmatched junction bases: 5. This CDR3 comprises 15 residues. The germline V gene has CDR1 MGHDK and CDR2 SYGVNS.

This chain joins TRBV19 and TRBJ2-6; a weak D match, TRBD1 (5 bases). Germline V CDR1 and CDR2: LNHDA, SQIVND (reference sequence). Trimming took 7 bases from V and 0 from J, leaving 7 bases between them. The CDR3 contains 14 residues. CDR3 coding DNA: TGTGCCAGTACAGGGTTCTCTGGGGCCAACGTCCTGACTTTC. Amino acids: CASTGFSGANVLTF.

This clone was seen more than once but under ten times. The genes are TRBV2 and TRBJ2-7, with 9 bases matching TRBD1. J gave up 7 bases and V 6 bases, and 16 bases lay outside the gene matches. This CDR3 has 16 residues. CDR1 is SNHLY and CDR2 is FYNNEI in the germline V gene. The CDR3 loop reads CASRPPGQGVSGEQYF. CDR3 coding DNA: TGTGCCAGCAGGCCCCCGGGACAGGGTGTTTCGGGGGAGCAGTACTTC.

The V call is TRBV14, the J call TRBJ2-1; 7 nucleotides align to TRBD2. CDR1 and CDR2 from the germline V gene are SGHDN and FVKESK. The CDR3 totals 16 residues. Trimming cost V 1 base and J 4 bases; bases outside gene matches: 7. The CDR3 reads CASSQVAAGKYNEQFF. CDR3 bases: TGTGCCAGCAGCCAAGTAGCAGCGGGGAAATACAATGAGCAGTTCTTC.

This chain connects TRBV30 to TRBJ1-1; D ambiguous. Deletions cut 0 bases from V and 5 bases from J, with 13 bases between. Germline CDR1 is GTSNPN and CDR2 is SVGIG (reference sequence). This CDR3 has 14 residues. CDR3: CAWSVLGGRTEAFF. The CDR3 DNA is TGTGCCTGGAGTGTATTGGGAGGGAGAACTGAAGCTTTCTTT.

J is TRBJ2-3 and V is TRBV4-1; D may be TRBD2 (6 bases). Germline lookup yields CDR1 MGHRA and CDR2 YSYEKL. V dropped 0 bases and J dropped 2 bases, with 12 bases sitting between them. The CDR3 has 16 residues. CDR3 coding DNA: TGCGCCAGCAGCCAAGATCAGGGCGGGACCACAGATACGCAGTATTTT. Encoded protein: CASSQDQGGTTDTQYF.

The chain joins TRBV7-9 to TRBJ2-7; 7 bases are a match to TRBD2. Per germline, CDR1 SEHNR and CDR2 FQNEAQ (reference sequence). This CDR3 is built from 15 residues. The V gene end was trimmed by 4 bases and the J gene end by 6 bases; junction bases not matched to a gene: 12. The CDR3 DNA sequence: TGTGCCAGCAGCTCCCACAATTCCCCGGGGGGCGAGCAGTACTTC. Translated, it gives CASSSHNSPGGEQYF.

This clone was found once. The chain employs TRBV11-2 and TRBJ2-4, with TRBD2 matching over 8 bases. The CDR3 has 17 amino acids. Per germline, CDR1 SGHAT and CDR2 FQNNGV. J gave up 3 bases and V 4 bases, and 11 bases lay outside the gene matches. In DNA form, the CDR3 reads TGTGCCAGCAGCTCTCTCGGGCGGGGGGCGAGCAAAAACATTCAGTACTTC. Amino acid sequence: CASSSLGRGASKNIQYF.

This clone turned up a few times. V gene TRBV10-3 combines with J gene TRBJ1-1; a possible D gene is TRBD1 (6 bases). Between the trimmed V and J ends, which lost 4 bases and 1 base, there was a span of 10 bases. Germline values: CDR1 ENHRY, CDR2 SYGVKD. The CDR3 has 14 amino acids. The CDR3 DNA follows: TGTGCCATCAGTGGATTACAGGGGAACACTGAAGCTTTCTTT. This translates into CAISGLQGNTEAFF.

This rearrangement joins TRBV19 to TRBJ2-7; D possibly corresponds to TRBD1 (5 bases). CDR1 LNHDA and CDR2 SQIVND come from the germline V gene (reference sequence). The CDR3 length is 16 residues. V shed 1 base and J shed 2 bases, with 15 bases lying between them. This chain's CDR3 is CASSIGGTGGAYEQYF. The CDR3 DNA follows: TGTGCCAGTAGTATAGGGGGCACCGGTGGGGCCTACGAGCAGTACTTC.